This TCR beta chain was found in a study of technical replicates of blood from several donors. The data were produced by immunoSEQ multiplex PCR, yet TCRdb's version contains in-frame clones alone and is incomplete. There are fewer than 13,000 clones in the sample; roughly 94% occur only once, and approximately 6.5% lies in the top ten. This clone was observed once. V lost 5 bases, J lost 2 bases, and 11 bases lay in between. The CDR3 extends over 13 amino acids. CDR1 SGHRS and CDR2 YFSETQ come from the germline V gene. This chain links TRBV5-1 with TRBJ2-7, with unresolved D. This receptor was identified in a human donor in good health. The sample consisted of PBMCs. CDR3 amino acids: CASSAQPTYEQYF. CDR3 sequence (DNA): TGCGCCAGCAGTGCCCAACCTACCTACGAGCAGTACTTC.